These 9 T cell receptor beta chains were all obtained from the same sample, sequenced in a study of patients and donors after allogeneic stem cell transplantation. Each CDR3 protein gets one entry after TCRdb re-called the RT-PCR reads with MiXCR. The top ten clones hold about 3.3% of a sample with 150,000 to 200,000 distinct CDR3 sequences, about 32% of them seen once. Source material: blood, either unsorted or a sorted T cell fraction (not recorded which). All receptors derive from a human donor who was either an allogeneic HSCT recipient or a stem cell or donor lymphocyte infusion donor (not recorded which). It is not recorded whose cells these are; they may come from a transplant donor.

This clonotype has just a few counts. The chain joins TRBV5-1 to TRBJ2-5; the match to TRBD1 covers 10 bases. CDR1 is SGHRS, CDR2 YFSETQ, per germline. The CDR3 extends over 15 amino acids. V lost 5 bases, J lost 4 bases, and 8 bases stayed unmatched. The CDR3 DNA sequence: TGCGCCAGCAGTTCCGGGACAGGGGACCCAGAGACCCAGTACTTC. This gives the protein CASSSGTGDPETQYF.

The rearrangement joins TRBV20-1 to TRBJ2-7; 9 bases match TRBD1. Germline assignment: CDR1 DFQATT and CDR2 SNEGSKA (reference sequence). There are 16 residues in the CDR3. The V segment lost 3 bases and the J segment 3 bases; nucleotides outside the gene matches: 12. The CDR3 here is CSARVHRGLPYYEQYF. The CDR3, as DNA: TGCAGTGCTAGGGTCCACAGGGGGCTGCCTTACTACGAGCAGTACTTC.

This clonotype was counted a few times. The V gene is TRBV6-5, the J gene TRBJ2-3; D gene unclear. V lost 2 bases to trimming and J lost 7 bases, with 10 bases between them. The CDR3 loop spans 13 amino acids. In germline, CDR1 is MNHEY, CDR2 SVGAGI. The CDR3 protein is CASSYRPRHTQYF. The CDR3 DNA reads as TGTGCCAGCAGTTACCGGCCTAGACATACGCAGTATTTT.

This chain joins TRBV4-3 and TRBJ1-4; D might be TRBD1 (6 bases). CDR3 size: 16 residues. CDR1 is LGHNA, CDR2 YSLEER, per germline. V was clipped by 0 bases and J by 7 bases, with 15 bases between them. As DNA, the CDR3 is TGCGCCAGCAGCCAAGATAGGAGAGGGGGAGGTGAAAAACTGTTTTTT. Protein sequence: CASSQDRRGGGEKLFF.

This chain uses TRBV5-1 with TRBJ2-5; tentatively, D is TRBD1 or TRBD2 (5 bases each). Looked up from germline, CDR1 is SGHRS and CDR2 is YFSETQ. CDR3 size: 14 residues. Trimming shortened V by 4 bases and J by 1 base, and 11 bases separated the two germline ends. The CDR3 DNA reads TGCGCCAGCAGCGAGGGGACGGTCCAAGAGACCCAGTACTTC. Protein sequence: CASSEGTVQETQYF.

This clonotype occurred a few times. The chain joins TRBV12-3 or TRBV12-4 to TRBJ2-7; TRBD1 matches at 9 bases. J was trimmed by 4 bases and V by 4 bases; bases with no gene match: 5. The CDR3 sequence is 14 residues long. The CDR3 protein is CASSSGTGRYEQYF. The CDR3 DNA follows: TGTGCCAGCAGTTCCGGGACAGGGCGGTACGAGCAGTACTTC.

This chain uses TRBV5-1 with TRBJ2-1, with 11 positions matching TRBD2. This CDR3 is 15 amino acids long. Trimming removed 4 bases from V and 3 bases from J; junction bases left unmatched: 3. Germline CDR1 and CDR2: SGHRS and YFSETQ. CDR3 loop: CASSQGLAVYNEQFF. The CDR3, as DNA: TGCGCCAGCAGCCAGGGACTAGCGGTCTACAATGAGCAGTTCTTC.

The chain recombines TRBV28 with TRBJ2-7; 8 positions agree with TRBD2. Germline-derived CDR1 and CDR2 are MDHEN and SYDVKM. The CDR3 is 15 amino acids. After removal of 2 bases from V and 3 bases from J, the junction contained 6 bases not matched to a gene. CDR3 sequence: CASSLQAGTSYEQYF. The CDR3 nucleotides are TGTGCCAGCAGTTTACAGGCCGGGACTAGCTACGAGCAGTACTTC.

This clonotype was seen more than once but under ten times. V is TRBV5-6 and J is TRBJ2-7, with no clear D. V was shortened by 5 bases and J by 2 bases, with 17 bases between the two germline ends. CDR1 and CDR2 from the germline V gene are SGHDT and YYEEEE. CDR3 length: 15 amino acids. The CDR3 here is CASSPDWPKTYEQYF. The CDR3 nucleotides are TGTGCCAGCAGTCCCGATTGGCCAAAAACCTACGAGCAGTACTTC.